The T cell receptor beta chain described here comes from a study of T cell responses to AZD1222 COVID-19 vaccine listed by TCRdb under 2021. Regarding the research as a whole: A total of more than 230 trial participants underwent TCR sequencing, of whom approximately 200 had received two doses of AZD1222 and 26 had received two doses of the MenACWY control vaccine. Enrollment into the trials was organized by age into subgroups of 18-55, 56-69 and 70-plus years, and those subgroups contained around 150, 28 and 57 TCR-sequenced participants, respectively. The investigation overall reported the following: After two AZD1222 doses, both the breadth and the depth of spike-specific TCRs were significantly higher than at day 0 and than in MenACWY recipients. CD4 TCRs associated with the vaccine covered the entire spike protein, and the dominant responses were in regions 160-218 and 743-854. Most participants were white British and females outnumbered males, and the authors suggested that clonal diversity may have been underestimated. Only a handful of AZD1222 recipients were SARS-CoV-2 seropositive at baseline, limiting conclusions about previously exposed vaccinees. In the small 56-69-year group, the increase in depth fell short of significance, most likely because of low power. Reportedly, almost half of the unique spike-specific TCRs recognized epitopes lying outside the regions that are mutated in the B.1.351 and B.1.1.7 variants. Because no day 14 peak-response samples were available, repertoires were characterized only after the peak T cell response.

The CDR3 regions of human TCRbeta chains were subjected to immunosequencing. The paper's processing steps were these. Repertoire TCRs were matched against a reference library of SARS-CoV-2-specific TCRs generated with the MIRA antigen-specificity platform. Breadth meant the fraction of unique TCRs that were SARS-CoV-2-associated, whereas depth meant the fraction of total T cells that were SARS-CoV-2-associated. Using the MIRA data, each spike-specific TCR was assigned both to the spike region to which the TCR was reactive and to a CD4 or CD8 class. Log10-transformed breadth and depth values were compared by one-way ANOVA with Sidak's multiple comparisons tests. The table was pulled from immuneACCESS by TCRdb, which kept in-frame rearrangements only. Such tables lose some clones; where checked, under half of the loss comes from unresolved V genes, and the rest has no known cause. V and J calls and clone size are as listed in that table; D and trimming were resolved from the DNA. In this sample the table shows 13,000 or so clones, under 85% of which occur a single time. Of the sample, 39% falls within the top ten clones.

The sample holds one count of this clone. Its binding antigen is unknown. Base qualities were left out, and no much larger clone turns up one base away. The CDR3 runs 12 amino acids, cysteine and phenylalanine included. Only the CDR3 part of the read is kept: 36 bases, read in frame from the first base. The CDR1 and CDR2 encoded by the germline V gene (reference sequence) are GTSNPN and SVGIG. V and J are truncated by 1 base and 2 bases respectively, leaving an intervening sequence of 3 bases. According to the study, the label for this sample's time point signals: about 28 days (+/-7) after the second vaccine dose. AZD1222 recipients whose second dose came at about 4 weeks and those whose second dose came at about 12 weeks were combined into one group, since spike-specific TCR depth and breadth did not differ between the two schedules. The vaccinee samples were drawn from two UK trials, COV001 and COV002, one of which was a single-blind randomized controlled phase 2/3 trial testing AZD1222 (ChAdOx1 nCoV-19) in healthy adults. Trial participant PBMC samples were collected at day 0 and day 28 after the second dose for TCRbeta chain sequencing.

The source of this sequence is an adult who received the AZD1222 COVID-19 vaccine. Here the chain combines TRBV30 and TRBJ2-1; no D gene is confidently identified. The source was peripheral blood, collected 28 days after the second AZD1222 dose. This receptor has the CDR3 CAWSAAYNEQFF. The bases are TGTGCCTGGAGTGCTGCCTACAATGAGCAGTTCTTC. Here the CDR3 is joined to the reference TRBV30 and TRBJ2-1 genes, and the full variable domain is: SQTIHQWPATLVQPVGSPLSLECTVEGTSNPNLYWYRQAAGRGLQLLFYSVGIGQISSEVPQNLSASRPQDRQFILSSKKLLLSDSGFYLCAWSAAYNEQFFGPGTRLTVL.